Listed below are T cell receptor beta chains from one sample, sequenced in a study of blood T cell repertoires in COVID-19. The protocol was immunoSEQ multiplex PCR, while the TCRdb copy is restricted to in-frame clones and leaves out a portion. The sample lists about 330,000 clones, 70% to 90% occurring once. The material sequenced was PBMCs or T cells enriched from blood (not recorded which). These receptors were obtained from a woman in her twenties or thirties who had recovered from COVID-19. The CDR3 runs from the conserved cysteine through the conserved F or W. Fields, in order: D gene, clone size, J gene, V gene, CDR3 DNA, CDR3 protein. A D gene is named only where the DNA matches it firmly. Clone size is not always given. Where it is, it says once, few, many or a class for expanded clones.

>.|.|TRBJ1-2|TRBV6-5
TGTGCCAGCCTCGGGAGGGTTAATGGCTACACCTTC
CASLGRVNGYTF
>TRBD1|.|TRBJ2-7|TRBV4-3
TGCGCCAGCAGCCACTCCGGGACAGGGGAAACCTACGAGCAGTACTTC
CASSHSGTGETYEQYF
>.|.|TRBJ1-2|TRBV29-1
TGCAGCGTTGAAGGGCAGGCCTATGGCTACACCTTC
CSVEGQAYGYTF
>.|.|TRBJ2-7|TRBV20-1
TGCAGTGCTAGAGTGGGCACCGAGCAGTACTTC
CSARVGTEQYF
>.|.|TRBJ1-2|TRBV28
TGTGCCAGCAGTTTAGGGTCCGGCGGAAACTATGGCTACACCTTC
CASSLGSGGNYGYTF
>TRBD2|.|TRBJ2-7|TRBV4-2
TGTGCCAGCAGCCAGGCAATAGCGGGGGGCTCCTACGAGCAGTACTTC
CASSQAIAGGSYEQYF
>TRBD1|.|TRBJ1-2|TRBV9
TGTGCCAGCAGCCCGGGGTATAGGGACAGGGACTATGGCTACACCTTC
CASSPGYRDRDYGYTF
>.|.|TRBJ1-1|TRBV7-9
TGTGCCAGCAGTTCCCTAGACAGGAACACTGAAGCTTTCTTT
CASSSLDRNTEAFF
>TRBD1|.|TRBJ1-1|TRBV27
TGTGCCACCCGGGAGGGGGCAGTTGGGGTGAACACTGAAGCTTTCTTT
CATREGAVGVNTEAFF
>.|.|TRBJ1-2|TRBV2
TGTGCCAGCGGACAGAGCTATGGCTACACCTTC
CASGQSYGYTF
>.|.|TRBJ2-7|TRBV6-5
TGTGCCAGCAGCCCAACAGGGATGAACGAGCAGTACTTC
CASSPTGMNEQYF
>.|.|TRBJ2-2|TRBV18
TGTGCCAGCTCACCAAGGGAGACGAACACCGGGGAGCTGTTTTTT
CASSPRETNTGELFF
>.|.|TRBJ1-3|TRBV29-1
TGCAGCGTTGTGGCAGGTGGAAACACCATATATTTT
CSVVAGGNTIYF
>TRBD1|.|TRBJ1-1|TRBV4-1
TGCGCCAGCAGCCAAGAAGACAGGGGGACCACTGAAGCTTTCTTT
CASSQEDRGTTEAFF
>.|.|TRBJ2-7|TRBV6-2/TRBV6-3
TGTGCCAGCAGTTACCCCACCTACGAGCAGTACTTC
CASSYPTYEQYF
>TRBD1|once|TRBJ1-2|TRBV6-6
TGTGCCAGCAGTTACAGCCCGGACAGGCAGTCTGGCTACACCTTC
CASSYSPDRQSGYTF
>.|.|TRBJ1-1|TRBV18
TGTGCCAGCTCACCACTAGAGGGAACTGAAGCTTTCTTT
CASSPLEGTEAFF
>TRBD1|.|TRBJ1-6|TRBV5-4
TGTGCCAGCAGACTCGACAGGGATCCTTCACCCCTCCACTTT
CASRLDRDPSPLHF
>.|.|TRBJ1-6|TRBV10-2
TGCGCCAGCAGTGAGGGGGCTTATTCACCCCTCCACTTT
CASSEGAYSPLHF
>TRBD2|.|TRBJ2-7|TRBV18
TGTGCCAGCTCACCAGCGGGAGGGAGCGAGCAGTACTTC
CASSPAGGSEQYF
>.|.|TRBJ1-3|TRBV4-1
TGCGCCAGCAGCCTATCCCCTACCGGAAACACCATATATTTT
CASSLSPTGNTIYF
>.|.|TRBJ2-5|TRBV24-1
TGTGCCACCAGTGATTTGACAGGGCAGGGAGAGACCCAGTACTTC
CATSDLTGQGETQYF
>TRBD2|.|TRBJ2-7|TRBV9
TGTGCCAGCAGCGTAGCGTGGGGGGGCGAGCAGTACTTC
CASSVAWGGEQYF
>TRBD2|.|TRBJ2-1|TRBV5-4
TGTGCCAGCAGCTTATTCCGCGGGGGTTACAATGAGCAGTTCTTC
CASSLFRGGYNEQFF
>.|.|TRBJ1-6|TRBV5-1
TGCGCCAGCAGCTTGGACGGGTCCGATAATTCACCCCTCCACTTT
CASSLDGSDNSPLHF
>.|.|TRBJ1-1|TRBV5-4
TGTGCCAGCAGCCCCGGACAGAACACTGAAGCTTTCTTT
CASSPGQNTEAFF
>.|many|TRBJ1-5|TRBV3-1/TRBV3-2
TGTGCCAGCAGCCAAGATGTTCTTCAGCCCCAGCATTTT
CASSQDVLQPQHF
>.|.|TRBJ2-2|TRBV5-1
TGCGCCAGCAGCTTGGGCTACCTACCTTCCGGGGAGCTGTTTTTT
CASSLGYLPSGELFF
>TRBD1|.|TRBJ1-2|TRBV7-9
TGTGCCAGCAGCTCCTACCGGGACAGCCTTAACTATGGCTACACCTTC
CASSSYRDSLNYGYTF
>.|.|TRBJ2-4|TRBV7-2
TGTGCCAGCAGCTTGGTGGACAGAGCCAAAAACATTCAGTACTTC
CASSLVDRAKNIQYF
>TRBD1|.|TRBJ1-5|TRBV19
TGTGCCAGTAGTCATTACCCACAGGGGATGCAGCCCCAGCATTTT
CASSHYPQGMQPQHF
>.|.|TRBJ1-3|TRBV4-3
TGCGCCAGCAGCCAAGTACGGAGCTCTGGAAACACCATATATTTT
CASSQVRSSGNTIYF
>.|.|TRBJ2-1|TRBV3-1/TRBV3-2
TGTGCCAGCAGCCAGGCCGGACCCGGAGGTGGTGAGCAGTTCTTC
CASSQAGPGGGEQFF
>TRBD2|.|TRBJ2-2|TRBV7-9
TGTGCCAGCAGGGCACTAGCGGGGTCCGGGGAGCTGTTTTTT
CASRALAGSGELFF
>.|.|TRBJ2-5|TRBV20-1
TGCAGTGCTAGTTACCAGCAAGAGACCCAGTACTTC
CSASYQQETQYF
>.|.|TRBJ2-5|TRBV19
TGTGCCAGTAGTATAAGGGACTGGGTCGGGGAGACCCAGTACTTC
CASSIRDWVGETQYF
>.|.|TRBJ1-2|TRBV28
TGTGCCAGCAGCCGAGGGGGTGTTGAAGGCTACACCTTC
CASSRGGVEGYTF
>TRBD1|.|TRBJ1-4|TRBV11-2
TGTGCCAGCAGCATTGGACAGGGCTCTGAAAAACTGTTTTTT
CASSIGQGSEKLFF
>.|.|TRBJ2-7|TRBV4-3
TGCGCCAGCAGCCAAGATTCGTGGGGGACTTACGAGCAGTACTTC
CASSQDSWGTYEQYF
>TRBD1|.|TRBJ1-5|TRBV5-1
TGCGCCAGCAGCGTTGGACAGGGAGGCAATCAGCCCCAGCATTTT
CASSVGQGGNQPQHF
>TRBD1|.|TRBJ1-2|TRBV28
TGTGCCAGCAGGTCAGGGGGGTATGGCTACACCTTC
CASRSGGYGYTF
>.|.|TRBJ2-2|TRBV6-5
TGTGCCACCCTTCAGGAAGGTTTGAACACCGGGGAGCTGTTTTTT
CATLQEGLNTGELFF
>.|.|TRBJ1-1|TRBV6-6
TGTGCCAGCAATCTACAGGGCTTGAACACTGAAGCTTTCTTT
CASNLQGLNTEAFF
>TRBD1|.|TRBJ1-2|TRBV3-1/TRBV3-2
TGTGCCAGCAGCCAAGGCGGCGGACAGGCATCCTATGGCTACACCTTC
CASSQGGGQASYGYTF
>TRBD1|.|TRBJ1-2|TRBV5-1
TGCGCCAGCAGCTTGGTGGGACAGGATGATGGCTACACCTTC
CASSLVGQDDGYTF
>.|.|TRBJ1-3|TRBV28
TGTGCCAGCAGTTTACTTACAGGGCACTCTGGAAACACCATATATTTT
CASSLLTGHSGNTIYF
>.|.|TRBJ1-1|TRBV10-3
TGTGCCAGCACAGGAGACGCTCGCACTGAAGCTTTCTTT
CASTGDARTEAFF
>TRBD2|.|TRBJ2-3|TRBV5-4
TGTGCCAGCAGCTTGCAGGCTAGCGGCCTCACAGATACGCAGTATTTT
CASSLQASGLTDTQYF
>TRBD2|.|TRBJ2-1|TRBV4-1
TGCGCCAGCAGCCACGGACTAGCGGGCTTAATTTACTACAATGAGCAGTTCTTC
CASSHGLAGLIYYNEQFF
>.|.|TRBJ1-1|TRBV6-5
TGTGCCGCTGGACCGGGACCGGGGGCTGAAGCTTTCTTT
CAAGPGPGAEAFF
>TRBD2|.|TRBJ2-2|TRBV3-1/TRBV3-2
TGTGCCAGCAGCCAAGAGGGGGGGTTTGGCACCGGGGAGCTGTTTTTT
CASSQEGGFGTGELFF
>TRBD1|.|TRBJ1-3|TRBV2
TGTGCCAGCAGCGGGGACAGCGGAAACACCATATATTTT
CASSGDSGNTIYF